The 21 T cell receptor beta chains reported below all come from one sample, sequenced in a study of cytomegalovirus exposure and HLA in healthy donors. PCR involved 60 Vbeta and 13 Jbeta primers. Data came from immunoSEQ multiplex PCR; TCRdb stores just in-frame clones and leaves some out. The sample has about 110,000 clones; approximately 71% are singletons. Material: PBMCs. Receptor source: a middle-aged man in good health and CMV-seronegative.

The J gene is TRBJ1-1, the V gene TRBV29-1, with 7 positions matching TRBD1. Germline trimming cut 1 base from V and 8 bases from J; bases unmatched to any gene: 4. Looked up from germline, CDR1 is SQVTM and CDR2 is ANQGSEA. CDR3 length: 12 residues. CDR3 loop: CSVEAQTGEAFF. In DNA form, the CDR3 reads TGCAGCGTTGAAGCCCAGACAGGGGAAGCTTTCTTT.

This chain uses TRBV7-9 with TRBJ1-3; perhaps TRBD1 as D (6 bases). The CDR3 sequence is 16 residues long. The V gene lost 7 bases and the J gene lost 0 bases, with 16 bases spanning the gap. Germline V lookup: CDR1 SEHNR, CDR2 FQNEAQ (reference sequence). In DNA, the CDR3 is TGTGCCAGCACACCGCGGGGGCCCCTCTCTGGAAACACCATATATTTT. It specifies CASTPRGPLSGNTIYF.

The rearrangement joins TRBV6-5 to TRBJ1-1; D may be TRBD1 (6 bases). Per the germline V gene, CDR1 is MNHEY and CDR2 is SVGAGI. V lost 2 bases, J lost 4 bases, and 17 bases lay in between. The CDR3 extends over 16 amino acids. CDR3 in amino acids: CASSYVGRGAGTEAFF. Written as DNA, the CDR3 is TGTGCCAGCAGTTACGTCGGACGGGGGGCTGGCACTGAAGCTTTCTTT.

This chain uses TRBV5-6 with TRBJ2-6; TRBD1 agrees at 7 bases. Germline values: CDR1 SGHDT, CDR2 YYEEEE. CDR3 length equals 15 residues. Trimming cost V 1 base and J 11 bases; bases outside gene matches: 9. The CDR3 nucleotides read TGTGCCAGCAGCTTGAGGAGACAGGGAGTCCACGTCCTGACTTTC. Encoded protein: CASSLRRQGVHVLTF.

The chain joins TRBV4-1 to TRBJ2-5; 12 bases fit TRBD2. The germline gives CDR1 MGHRA, CDR2 YSYEKL. V gave up 4 bases and J gave up 0 bases; unmatched junction bases: 9. The CDR3 extends over 18 amino acids. The CDR3 spells CASSRRLAGDMYQETQYF. The CDR3 nucleotides read TGCGCCAGCAGCCGCCGACTAGCGGGGGATATGTACCAAGAGACCCAGTACTTC.

The V and J genes are TRBV5-6 and TRBJ1-1; 8 positions agree with TRBD1. V lost 0 bases, J lost 5 bases, and 6 bases stayed unmatched. The V gene's germline CDR1 is SGHDT and CDR2 YYEEEE. The CDR3 sequence is 15 residues long. The CDR3, as DNA: TGTGCCAGCAGCTTGGATCCCAGGGGGCAAACTGAAGCTTTCTTT. This gives the protein CASSLDPRGQTEAFF.

J is TRBJ2-3 and V is TRBV11-1; 9 bases are a match to TRBD2. The V segment lost 5 bases and the J segment 4 bases; nucleotides outside the gene matches: 13. The CDR3 has 17 amino acids. Germline values: CDR1 SGHAT, CDR2 FQDESV (reference sequence). CDR3 protein: CASSLHLGLAESDTQYF. As DNA, the CDR3 is TGTGCCAGCAGCCTTCACCTGGGACTAGCAGAATCAGATACGCAGTATTTT. The full variable domain, in which reference TRBV11-1 and TRBJ2-3 provide the parts outside the CDR3, is EAEVAQSPRYKITEKSQAVAFWCDPISGHATLYWYRQILGQGPELLVQFQDESVVDDSQLPKDRFSAERLKGVDSTLKIQPAELGDSAMYLCASSLHLGLAESDTQYFGPGTRLTVL.

This clone has a handful of counts. V and J are TRBV5-1 and TRBJ1-1; no reliable D call. The CDR3 loop spans 12 amino acids. V lost 0 bases and J 7 bases, leaving 7 bases between the germline ends. Germline CDR1 SGHRS, CDR2 YFSETQ. CDR3 protein: CASSLDRNEAFF. For the CDR3, the DNA is TGCGCCAGCAGCTTGGACAGAAATGAAGCTTTCTTT.

V and J are TRBV18 and TRBJ2-2, with D perhaps TRBD1 (5 bases). The V end was cut by 3 bases, the J end by 0 bases, with 11 bases between. Germline V gene sequence: CDR1 KGHSH, CDR2 LQKENI. There are 16 residues in the CDR3. This CDR3 reads CASSPTTAANTGELFF. The CDR3, as DNA: TGTGCCAGCTCACCCACGACAGCCGCGAACACCGGGGAGCTGTTTTTT.

The rearrangement links TRBV6-1 to TRBJ2-1; 8 nucleotides agree with TRBD2. Trimming at V came to 5 bases and at J to 9 bases, leaving 9 bases not matched to a gene. The V gene's germline CDR1 is MNHNS and CDR2 SASEGT. The CDR3 has 14 amino acids. DNA for the CDR3: TGTGCCAGCAGTCTTAGCGGGGACACCATTGAGCAGTTCTTC. Translation gives CASSLSGDTIEQFF.

V is TRBV27 and J is TRBJ2-3, with 7 bases aligning to TRBD1. CDR1 MNHEY and CDR2 SMNVEV come from the germline V gene (reference sequence). This CDR3 is 15 amino acids long. J gave up 2 bases and V 4 bases, and 6 bases lay outside the gene matches. The CDR3 protein is CASSSLTGNTDTQYF. The CDR3 DNA sequence: TGTGCCAGCAGTTCCCTGACAGGGAACACAGATACGCAGTATTTT.

About this clone itself: The sample carries other DNA sequences with the same CDR3. The rearrangement links TRBV29-1 to TRBJ2-5; possibly TRBD1 for D (6 bases). Between the trimmed V and J ends, which lost 2 bases and 5 bases, there was a span of 6 bases. The V gene's germline CDR1 is SQVTM and CDR2 ANQGSEA. This CDR3 is 11 amino acids long. The DNA for the CDR3 is TGCAGCGTTGAAAGGGGGGAGACCCAGTACTTC. Protein product: CSVERGETQYF. The variable domain in full, with the rest retrieved from reference TRBV29-1 and TRBJ2-5, is SAVISQKPSRDICQRGTSLTIQCQVDSQVTMMFWYRQQPGQSLTLIATANQGSEATYESGFVIDKFPISRPNLTFSTLTVSNMSPEDSSIYLCSVERGETQYFGPGTRLLVL.

A few counts support this clone. The V and J genes are TRBV5-1 and TRBJ1-3, with TRBD1 as a possible D gene (5 bases). Germline CDR1 reads SGHRS; CDR2 reads YFSETQ. V was trimmed by 1 base and J by 0 bases, leaving 11 bases between them. The CDR3 consists of 16 residues. This CDR3 is CASSLIGASSGNTIYF. DNA for the CDR3: TGCGCCAGCAGCTTGATTGGGGCGAGCTCTGGAAACACCATATATTTT.

This clone was seen more than once but under ten times. The chain couples TRBV10-1 to TRBJ2-3, with a tentative D call TRBD1 (5 bases). The V gene's germline CDR1 is WNHNN and CDR2 SYGVQD (reference sequence). V lost 6 bases, J lost 6 bases, and 16 bases lay in between. CDR3 length: 14 residues. The CDR3 here is CASSDSPLGDTQYF. CDR3 bases: TGCGCCAGCAGCGACAGTCCTCTGGGGGATACGCAGTATTTT.

V usage is TRBV9 and J usage is TRBJ1-4; D unresolved. The CDR3 length is 13 residues. Germline lookup yields CDR1 SGDLS and CDR2 YYNGEE. Trimming took 4 bases from V and 6 from J, leaving 10 bases between them. CDR3 sequence: CASSPGNDEKLFF. The DNA of the CDR3 is TGTGCCAGCAGCCCCGGTAATGATGAAAAACTGTTTTTT. Full variable domain (missing parts from reference TRBV9 and TRBJ1-4): DSGVTQTPKHLITATGQRVTLRCSPRSGDLSVYWYQQSLDQGLQFLIQYYNGEERAKGNILERFSAQQFPDLHSELNLSSLELGDSALYFCASSPGNDEKLFFGSGTQLSVL.

The rearrangement joins TRBV7-3 to TRBJ1-6, with D tentatively TRBD1 (6 bases). With 6 bases removed from V and 10 bases from J, the gap between germline ends came to 13 bases. This CDR3 comprises 13 residues. Germline values: CDR1 SGHTA, CDR2 FQGTGA. This CDR3 is CASSQQGYSPLHF. The CDR3, as DNA: TGTGCCAGCAGTCAACAGGGTTACTCACCCCTCCACTTT.

The chain joins TRBV2 to TRBJ1-2; D remains unclear. Germline CDR1 reads SNHLY; CDR2 reads FYNNEI. V lost 7 bases, J lost 1 base, and 13 bases lay in between. The CDR3 runs 14 residues. In nucleotides, the CDR3 is TGTGCCAGCAAGCGGGAGCTAGATAACTATGGCTACACCTTC. Translating it yields CASKRELDNYGYTF.

The chain carries TRBV7-9 and TRBJ2-3; TRBD1 matches at 7 bases. CDR3 length: 18 residues. The J segment lost 5 bases and the V segment lost 5 bases, leaving 19 bases of the junction unmatched. Germline CDR1 and CDR2: SEHNR and FQNEAQ (reference sequence). The CDR3 protein is CASSPPYRGSHKGDTQYF. As DNA, the CDR3 is TGTGCCAGCAGCCCTCCTTACAGGGGCAGTCACAAGGGAGATACGCAGTATTTT.

The gene calls are TRBV29-1 and TRBJ2-5; 8 bases map to TRBD2. V lost 4 bases and J lost 3; bases outside the gene matches: 4. Germline V gene data show CDR1 as SQVTM and CDR2 as ANQGSEA. The CDR3 contains 13 residues. The CDR3 DNA sequence: TGCAGCGTTGTACCGGGGGGGGAAGAGACCCAGTACTTC. Amino acids: CSVVPGGEETQYF.

V is TRBV10-2 and J is TRBJ2-1; a possible D gene is TRBD2 (5 bases). The V gene lost 5 bases and the J gene lost 7 bases, with 15 bases spanning the gap. The CDR3 length is 14 residues. Germline CDR1 reads WSHSY; CDR2 reads SAAADI. CDR3 amino acids: CASSRASLGNEQFF. CDR3 DNA sequence: TGCGCCAGCAGTAGGGCTAGCCTGGGGAATGAGCAGTTCTTC.

The chain is built from TRBV27 and TRBJ1-2, with a weak D call TRBD1 (5 bases). The CDR3 loop spans 17 amino acids. Germline values: CDR1 MNHEY, CDR2 SMNVEV (reference sequence). Trimming cost V 1 base and J 7 bases, with 22 bases left between them. The CDR3 sequence is CASSLWGGSGVFVGYTF. The CDR3 nucleotides are TGTGCCAGCAGTTTATGGGGGGGATCGGGGGTGTTCGTTGGCTACACCTTC.